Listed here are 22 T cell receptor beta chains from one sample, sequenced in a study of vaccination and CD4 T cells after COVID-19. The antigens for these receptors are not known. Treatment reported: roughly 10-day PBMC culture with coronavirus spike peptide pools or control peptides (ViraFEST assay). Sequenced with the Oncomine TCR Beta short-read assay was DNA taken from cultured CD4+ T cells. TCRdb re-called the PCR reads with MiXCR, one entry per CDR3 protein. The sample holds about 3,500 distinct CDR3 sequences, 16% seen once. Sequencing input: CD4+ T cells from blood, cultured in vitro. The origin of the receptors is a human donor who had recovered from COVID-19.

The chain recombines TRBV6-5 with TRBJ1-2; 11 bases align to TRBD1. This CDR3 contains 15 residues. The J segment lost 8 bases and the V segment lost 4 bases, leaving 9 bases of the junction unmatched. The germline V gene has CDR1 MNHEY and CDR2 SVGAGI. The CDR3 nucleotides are TGTGCCAGCAGTTCCCCGAGGACAGGGGGCCGAGGCTACACCTTC. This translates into CASSSPRTGGRGYTF.

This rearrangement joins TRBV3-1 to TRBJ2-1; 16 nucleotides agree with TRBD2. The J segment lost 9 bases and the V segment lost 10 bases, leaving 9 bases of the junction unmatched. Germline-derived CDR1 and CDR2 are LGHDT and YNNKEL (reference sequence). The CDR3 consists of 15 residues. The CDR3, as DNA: TGTGCCACTCAAGGGACTAGCGGGGGGGCAAGTGAGCAGTTCTTC. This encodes CATQGTSGGASEQFF.

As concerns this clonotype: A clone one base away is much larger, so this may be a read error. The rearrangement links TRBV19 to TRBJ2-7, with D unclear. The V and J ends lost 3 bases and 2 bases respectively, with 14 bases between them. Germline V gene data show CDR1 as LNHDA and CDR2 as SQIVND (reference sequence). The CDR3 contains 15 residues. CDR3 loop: CASSIGRQQTYEQYF. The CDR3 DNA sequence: TGTGCCAGTAGTATCGGTCGCCAGCAGACCTACGAGCAGTACTTC.

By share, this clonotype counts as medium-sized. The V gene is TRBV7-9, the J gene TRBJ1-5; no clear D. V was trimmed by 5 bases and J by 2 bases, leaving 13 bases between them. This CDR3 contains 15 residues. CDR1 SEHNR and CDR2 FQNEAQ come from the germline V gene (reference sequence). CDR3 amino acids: CASSPPGTGNQPQHF. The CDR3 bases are TGTGCCAGCAGCCCCCCAGGAACGGGCAATCAGCCCCAGCATTTT.

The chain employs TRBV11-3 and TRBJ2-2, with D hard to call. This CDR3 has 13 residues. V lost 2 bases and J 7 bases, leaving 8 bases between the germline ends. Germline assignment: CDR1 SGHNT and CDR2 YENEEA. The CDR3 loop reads CASSLSERGELFF. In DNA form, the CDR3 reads TGTGCCAGCAGCTTATCGGAACGCGGGGAGCTGTTTTTT.

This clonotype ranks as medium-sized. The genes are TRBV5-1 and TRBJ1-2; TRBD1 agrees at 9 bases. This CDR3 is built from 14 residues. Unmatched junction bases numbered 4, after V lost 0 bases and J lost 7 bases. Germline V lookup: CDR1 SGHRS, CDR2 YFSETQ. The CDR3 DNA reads TGCGCCAGCAGCTTGGGGGACAGGGCCGGTGGCTACACCTTC. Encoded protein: CASSLGDRAGGYTF.

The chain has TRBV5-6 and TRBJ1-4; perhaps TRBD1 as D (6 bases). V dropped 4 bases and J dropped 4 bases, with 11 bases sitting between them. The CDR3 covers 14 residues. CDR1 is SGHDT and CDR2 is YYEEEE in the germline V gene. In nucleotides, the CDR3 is TGTGCCAGCAGCCGGGGGCTAAATAATGAAAAACTGTTTTTT. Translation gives CASSRGLNNEKLFF.

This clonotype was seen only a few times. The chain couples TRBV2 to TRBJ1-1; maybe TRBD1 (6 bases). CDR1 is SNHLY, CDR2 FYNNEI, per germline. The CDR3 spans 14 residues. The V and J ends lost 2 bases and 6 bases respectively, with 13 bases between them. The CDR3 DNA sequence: TGTGCCAGCAGTGAACAGGGGTTCGAGGCTGAAGCTTTCTTT. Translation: CASSEQGFEAEAFF. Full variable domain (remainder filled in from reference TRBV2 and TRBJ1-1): EPEVTQTPSHQVTQMGQEVILRCVPISNHLYFYWYRQILGQKVEFLVSFYNNEISEKSEIFDDQFSVERPDGSNFTLKIRSTKLEDSAMYFCASSEQGFEAEAFFGQGTRLTVV.

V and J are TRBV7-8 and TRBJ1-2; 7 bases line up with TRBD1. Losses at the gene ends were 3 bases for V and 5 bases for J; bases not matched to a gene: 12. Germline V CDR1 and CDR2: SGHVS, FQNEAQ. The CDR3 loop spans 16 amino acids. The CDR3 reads CASSLSRTGLEYGYTF. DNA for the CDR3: TGTGCCAGCAGCTTGTCGAGGACAGGATTGGAGTATGGCTACACCTTC.

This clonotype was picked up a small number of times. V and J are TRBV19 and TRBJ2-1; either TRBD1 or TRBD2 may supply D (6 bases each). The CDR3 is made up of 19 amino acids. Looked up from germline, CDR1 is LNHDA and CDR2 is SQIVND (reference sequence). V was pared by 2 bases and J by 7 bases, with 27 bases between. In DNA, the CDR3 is TGTGCCAGTAGTATAATGAGGGGGTTTCTCGGGGGCGGGCGAAATGAGCAGTTCTTC. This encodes CASSIMRGFLGGGRNEQFF.

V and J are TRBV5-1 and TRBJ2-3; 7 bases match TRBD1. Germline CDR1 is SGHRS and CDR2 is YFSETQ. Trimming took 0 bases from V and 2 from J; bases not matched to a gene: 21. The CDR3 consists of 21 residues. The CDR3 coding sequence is TGCGCCAGCAGCTTGGGGGAGCCCATTGCGACGAGGGACAGCTCCACAGATACGCAGTATTTT. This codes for CASSLGEPIATRDSSTDTQYF.

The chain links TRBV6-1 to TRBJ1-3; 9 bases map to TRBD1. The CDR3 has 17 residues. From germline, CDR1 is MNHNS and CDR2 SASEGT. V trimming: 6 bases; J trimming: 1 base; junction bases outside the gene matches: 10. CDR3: CASSITGGVGSGNTIYF. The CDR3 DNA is TGTGCCAGCAGCATAACAGGGGGCGTAGGATCTGGAAACACCATATATTTT.

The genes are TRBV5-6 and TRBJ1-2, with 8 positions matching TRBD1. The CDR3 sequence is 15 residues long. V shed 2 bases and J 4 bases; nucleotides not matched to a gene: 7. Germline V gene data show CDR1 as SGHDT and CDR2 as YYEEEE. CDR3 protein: CASSFLGTGTYGYTF. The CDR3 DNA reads TGTGCCAGCAGCTTCCTCGGGACAGGCACCTATGGCTACACCTTC. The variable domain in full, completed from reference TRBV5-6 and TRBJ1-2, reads DAGVTQSPTHLIKTRGQQVTLRCSPKSGHDTVSWYQQALGQGPQFIFQYYEEEERQRGNFPDRFSGHQFPNYSSELNVNALLLGDSALYLCASSFLGTGTYGYTFGSGTRLTVV.

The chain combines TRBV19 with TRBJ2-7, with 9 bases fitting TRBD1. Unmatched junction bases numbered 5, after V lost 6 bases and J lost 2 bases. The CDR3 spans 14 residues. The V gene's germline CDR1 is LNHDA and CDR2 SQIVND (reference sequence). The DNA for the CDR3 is TGTGCCAGTAGCTCCGGGACAGGGACCTACGAGCAGTACTTC. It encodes CASSSGTGTYEQYF.

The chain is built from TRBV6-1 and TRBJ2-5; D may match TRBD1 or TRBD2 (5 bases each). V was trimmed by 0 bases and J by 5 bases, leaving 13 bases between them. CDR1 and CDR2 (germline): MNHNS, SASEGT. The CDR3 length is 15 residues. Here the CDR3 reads CASSEAPGSRETQYF. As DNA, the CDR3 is TGTGCCAGCAGTGAAGCGCCAGGGAGTCGGGAGACCCAGTACTTC.

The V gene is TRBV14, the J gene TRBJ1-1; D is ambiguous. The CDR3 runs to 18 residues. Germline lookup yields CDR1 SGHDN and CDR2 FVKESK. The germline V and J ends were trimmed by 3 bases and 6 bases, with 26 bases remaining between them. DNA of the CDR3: TGTGCCAGCAGCCACCTAGCCCGGCCGGACGGCCGGTTGGCTGAAGCTTTCTTT. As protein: CASSHLARPDGRLAEAFF.

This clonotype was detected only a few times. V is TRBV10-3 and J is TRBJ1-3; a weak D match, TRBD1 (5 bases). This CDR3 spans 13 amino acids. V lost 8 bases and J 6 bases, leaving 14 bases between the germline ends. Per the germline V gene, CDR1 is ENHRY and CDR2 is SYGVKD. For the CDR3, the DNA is TGTGCCATCGGGGACCCCCGGGAAAACACCATATATTTT. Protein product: CAIGDPRENTIYF.

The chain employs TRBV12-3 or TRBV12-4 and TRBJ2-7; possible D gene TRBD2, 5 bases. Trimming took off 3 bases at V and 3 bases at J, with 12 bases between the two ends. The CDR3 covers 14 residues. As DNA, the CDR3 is TGTGCCAGCAGTTTGAAGGCCGGGGACTACGAGCAGTACTTC. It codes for CASSLKAGDYEQYF.

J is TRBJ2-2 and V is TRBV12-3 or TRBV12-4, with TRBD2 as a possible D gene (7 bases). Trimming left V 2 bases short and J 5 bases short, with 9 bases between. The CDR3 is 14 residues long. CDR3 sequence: CASSLRGGTGELFF. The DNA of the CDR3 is TGTGCCAGCAGTTTAAGGGGGGGAACCGGGGAGCTGTTTTTT.

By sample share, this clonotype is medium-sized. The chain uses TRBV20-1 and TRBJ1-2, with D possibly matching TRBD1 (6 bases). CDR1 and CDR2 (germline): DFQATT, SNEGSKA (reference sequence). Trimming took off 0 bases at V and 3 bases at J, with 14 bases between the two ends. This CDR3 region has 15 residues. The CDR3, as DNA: TGCAGTGCTAGAGATTTACAGGGCAGGGACTATGGCTACACCTTC. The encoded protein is CSARDLQGRDYGYTF.

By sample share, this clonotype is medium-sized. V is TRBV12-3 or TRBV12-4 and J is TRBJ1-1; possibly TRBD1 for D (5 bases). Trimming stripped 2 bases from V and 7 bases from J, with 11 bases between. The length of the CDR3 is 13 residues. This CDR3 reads CASSLKQDYEAFF. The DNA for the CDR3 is TGTGCCAGCAGTTTAAAACAGGACTATGAAGCTTTCTTT.

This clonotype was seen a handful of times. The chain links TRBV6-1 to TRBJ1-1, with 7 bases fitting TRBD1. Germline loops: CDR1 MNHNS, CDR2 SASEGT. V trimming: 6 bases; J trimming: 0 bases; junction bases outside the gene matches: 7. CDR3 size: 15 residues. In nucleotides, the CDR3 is TGTGCCAGCAGCCGGGACAGATTGATGAACACTGAAGCTTTCTTT. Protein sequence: CASSRDRLMNTEAFF.